The next 19 T cell receptor beta chains were all read from a single sample in a study of shared clonotypes between healthy human individuals. The table came from immunoSEQ multiplex PCR; TCRdb's copy has only in-frame clones and leaves some out. The sample contains about 2,500,000 clones, approximately 90% of which appear only once. Specimen: naive CD4+ T cells sorted from blood. As for subset: CD45RA+ positively selected. Receptor source: a man between 18 and 35 years old in good health.

This chain connects TRBV27 to TRBJ2-1; possible D gene TRBD1, 5 bases. The germline V gene encodes CDR1 MNHEY and CDR2 SMNVEV (reference sequence). The CDR3 totals 15 residues. V was cut by 4 bases and J by 0 bases, with 10 bases left in between. Written as DNA, the CDR3 is TGTGCCAGCAGTTACTCAGGGTTCTCCTACAATGAGCAGTTCTTC. It specifies CASSYSGFSYNEQFF.

The V and J genes are TRBV4-1 and TRBJ2-3; a possible D gene is TRBD2 (6 bases). V lost 4 bases, J lost 4 bases, and 12 bases lay in between. This CDR3 has 14 residues. Germline loops: CDR1 MGHRA, CDR2 YSYEKL. The CDR3, as DNA: TGCGCCAGCAGCCGAGACGGCGGGGCAGATACGCAGTATTTT. Protein sequence: CASSRDGGADTQYF.

The J gene is TRBJ2-1, the V gene TRBV9; TRBD2 agrees at 7 bases. With 3 bases clipped from V and 4 bases from J, the junction kept 4 bases outside the gene matches. The CDR3 consists of 14 residues. Per the germline V gene, CDR1 is SGDLS and CDR2 is YYNGEE. CDR3 protein: CASSERTSYNEQFF. The CDR3 region has the DNA TGTGCCAGCAGCGAGCGGACTAGTTACAATGAGCAGTTCTTC.

The chain joins TRBV28 to TRBJ1-2, with TRBD1 matching over 9 bases. Trimming cost V 3 bases and J 5 bases; bases outside gene matches: 4. The CDR3 spans 14 residues. Germline values: CDR1 MDHEN, CDR2 SYDVKM. The CDR3 DNA reads TGTGCCAGCAGTTTCTCGACAGGGGGGTATGGCTACACCTTC. Translation: CASSFSTGGYGYTF.

V gene TRBV5-4 combines with J gene TRBJ2-3; D is undetermined. Germline V lookup: CDR1 SGHNT, CDR2 YYREEE (reference sequence). Deletions cut 2 bases from V and 1 base from J, with 8 bases between. The CDR3 runs 14 residues. The CDR3, as DNA: TGTGCCAGCAGCTTATACCACGGCACAGATACGCAGTATTTT. It encodes CASSLYHGTDTQYF.

J is TRBJ2-3 and V is TRBV6-4; D may be TRBD2 (5 bases). The CDR3 contains 13 residues. V was pared by 5 bases and J by 5 bases, with 11 bases between. Germline V gene data show CDR1 as MRHNA and CDR2 as SNTAGT. The CDR3 region is CASSLRRGDTQYF. Written as DNA, the CDR3 is TGTGCCAGCAGTCTGCGTCGGGGAGATACGCAGTATTTT.

This chain connects TRBV6-5 to TRBJ2-5, with TRBD2 as a possible D gene (6 bases). Germline-derived CDR1 and CDR2 are MNHEY and SVGAGI. V lost 6 bases to trimming and J lost 5 bases, with 13 bases between them. This CDR3 spans 13 amino acids. CDR3 loop: CASSRLEVETQYF. The CDR3 coding sequence is TGTGCCAGCAGCAGACTAGAGGTGGAGACCCAGTACTTC.

V and J are TRBV4-1 and TRBJ2-7, with 9 bases matching TRBD2. J gave up 6 bases and V 0 bases, and 12 bases lay outside the gene matches. Germline V gene lookup returns CDR1 MGHRA and CDR2 YSYEKL. The CDR3 spans 17 residues. The CDR3 reads CASSQDVGGRAIGEQYF. In DNA, the CDR3 is TGCGCCAGCAGCCAAGATGTTGGCGGGAGGGCGATTGGCGAGCAGTACTTC.

J is TRBJ1-5 and V is TRBV19; D ambiguous. The germline CDR1 and CDR2 sequences are LNHDA and SQIVND (reference sequence). The CDR3 contains 17 residues. V was shortened by 2 bases and J by 10 bases, with 24 bases between the two germline ends. CDR3 bases: TGTGCCAGTAGTATAAGTAGGGCAGCATCTTTGGTATCCCCCCAGCATTTT. Its translation is CASSISRAASLVSPQHF. Full variable domain (rest looked up from reference TRBV19 and TRBJ1-5): DGGITQSPKYLFRKEGQNVTLSCEQNLNHDAMYWYRQDPGQGLRLIYYSQIVNDFQKGDIAEGYSVSREKKESFPLTVTSAQKNPTAFYLCASSISRAASLVSPQHFGDGTRLSIL.

As regards this clone: Other DNA variants within this sample encode the same CDR3. The genes are TRBV19 and TRBJ1-5; D not certain. Between the trimmed V and J ends, which lost 5 bases and 1 base, there was a span of 6 bases. CDR3 length: 13 residues. Per germline, CDR1 LNHDA and CDR2 SQIVND (reference sequence). The CDR3 DNA follows: TGTGCCAGTAGTGCCGGAAGCAATCAGCCCCAGCATTTT. Translation: CASSAGSNQPQHF.

As regards this clone: Other DNA variants within this sample encode the same CDR3. The chain is built from TRBV6-6 and TRBJ2-3, with 10 bases fitting TRBD2. The CDR3 has 15 residues. V lost 3 bases to trimming and J lost 1 base; unmatched junction nucleotides: 1. Germline V gene sequence: CDR1 MNHNY, CDR2 SVGAGI (reference sequence). DNA of the CDR3: TGTGCCAGCAGTTATCTAGCGGGGGGCACAGATACGCAGTATTTT. It translates to CASSYLAGGTDTQYF.

The rearrangement joins TRBV18 to TRBJ1-3; no firm D call. Germline lookup yields CDR1 KGHSH and CDR2 LQKENI. CDR3 size: 15 residues. Trimming took off 2 bases at V and 0 bases at J, with 8 bases between the two ends. The DNA for the CDR3 is TGTGCCAGCTCACCAACACGAAGCTCTGGAAACACCATATATTTT. It encodes CASSPTRSSGNTIYF.

V gene TRBV9 combines with J gene TRBJ1-3; no clear D. V lost 0 bases and J 7 bases, leaving 8 bases between the germline ends. The CDR3 covers 13 residues. Looked up from germline, CDR1 is SGDLS and CDR2 is YYNGEE. DNA for the CDR3: TGTGCCAGCAGCGTAGCCCTGACGAACACCATATATTTT. Its translation is CASSVALTNTIYF.

This chain joins TRBV9 and TRBJ2-5; D remains unclear. Germline loops: CDR1 SGDLS, CDR2 YYNGEE. The V gene lost 2 bases and the J gene lost 5 bases, with 16 bases spanning the gap. There are 15 residues in the CDR3. CDR3 sequence reads: CASSVGPTPAETQYF. CDR3 sequence (DNA): TGTGCCAGCAGCGTTGGCCCTACTCCTGCGGAGACCCAGTACTTC.

Worth noting for this clone: Sequence at one end of the junction differs from germline and may be a read error. This chain connects TRBV5-6 to TRBJ1-1; D remains unclear. This CDR3 region has 11 residues. CDR1 and CDR2 from the germline V gene are SGHDT and YYEEEE. The CDR3 spells CASSLAVAETF. The DNA for the CDR3 is TGTGCCAGCAGCTTGGCCGTTGCTGAGACATTT. The whole variable domain, remainder taken from reference TRBV5-6 and TRBJ1-1, is DAGVTQSPTHLIKTRGQQVTLRCSPKSGHDTVSWYQQALGQGPQFIFQYYEEEERQRGNFPDRFSGHQFPNYSSELNVNALLLGDSALYLCASSLAVAETFGQGTRLTVV.

This chain joins TRBV9 and TRBJ2-1; 9 bases align to TRBD1. V shed 0 bases, J shed 6 bases, and the junction held 7 bases outside the gene matches. The germline gives CDR1 SGDLS, CDR2 YYNGEE. This CDR3 region has 16 residues. The CDR3: CASSVGLGQGSNEQFF. The CDR3 DNA sequence: TGTGCCAGCAGCGTAGGTCTGGGACAGGGTAGCAATGAGCAGTTCTTC.

The rearrangement joins TRBV5-3 to TRBJ2-3; 10 nucleotides align to TRBD2. TRBV5-3 is marked as an open reading frame, function uncertain. With V trimmed by 2 bases and J by 0 bases, 3 bases remained unmatched. This CDR3 is 16 amino acids long. The CDR3 DNA is TGTGCCAGAAGCTTTACTAGCGGGGTGAGCACAGATACGCAGTATTTT. Its protein is CARSFTSGVSTDTQYF.

This clone showed up just once. This chain links TRBV10-3 with TRBJ2-5, with 7 bases aligning to TRBD1. This CDR3 is built from 15 residues. Germline CDR1 and CDR2: ENHRY and SYGVKD. Unmatched junction bases numbered 15, after V lost 9 bases and J lost 5 bases. CDR3 nucleotides: TGTGCCATTTGGGATCTGGGACAGCCTGGGGAGACCCAGTACTTC. Its protein product is CAIWDLGQPGETQYF.

This clone occurred once. The chain has TRBV27 and TRBJ2-7, with D perhaps matching TRBD1 or TRBD2 (5 bases each). CDR1 is MNHEY, CDR2 SMNVEV, per germline (reference sequence). Deletions cut 6 bases from V and 2 bases from J, with 17 bases between. CDR3 length: 15 amino acids. The chain's CDR3 is CASSITGRKTYEQYF. The CDR3, as DNA: TGTGCCAGCAGCATAACGGGACGGAAGACCTACGAGCAGTACTTC.